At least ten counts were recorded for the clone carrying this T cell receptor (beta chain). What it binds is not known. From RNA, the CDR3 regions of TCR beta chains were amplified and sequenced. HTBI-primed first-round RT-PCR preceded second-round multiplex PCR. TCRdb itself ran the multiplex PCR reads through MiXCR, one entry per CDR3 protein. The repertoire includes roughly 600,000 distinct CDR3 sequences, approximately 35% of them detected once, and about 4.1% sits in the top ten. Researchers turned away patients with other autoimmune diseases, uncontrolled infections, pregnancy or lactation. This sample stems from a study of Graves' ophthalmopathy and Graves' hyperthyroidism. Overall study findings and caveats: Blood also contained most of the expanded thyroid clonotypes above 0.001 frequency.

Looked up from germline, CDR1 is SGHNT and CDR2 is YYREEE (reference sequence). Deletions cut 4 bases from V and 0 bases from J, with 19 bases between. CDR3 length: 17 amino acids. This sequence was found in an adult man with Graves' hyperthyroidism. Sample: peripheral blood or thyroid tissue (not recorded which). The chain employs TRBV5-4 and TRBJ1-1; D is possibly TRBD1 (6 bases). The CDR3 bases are TGTGCCAGCAGCCAAGGGGGGGCGCGAGGGATGAACACTGAAGCTTTCTTT. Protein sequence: CASSQGGARGMNTEAFF.